This T cell receptor (beta chain) was recovered during a study of CD8 T cells in Susac syndrome. Overall study findings and caveats: In Susac syndrome, the CD4+ T cell repertoires did not show clonal expansion.

Random hexamers were used to reverse transcribe an amount of roughly 0.45 to 1 ug RNA. TCRdb redid the calling of the immunoSEQ multiplex PCR reads with MiXCR, one entry per CDR3 protein. The sample has approximately 210,000 distinct CDR3 sequences, approximately 94% seen once; the top ten hold 0.15% to 0.2%. The V and J ends lost 2 bases and 7 bases respectively, with 14 bases between them. The length of the CDR3 is 14 residues. In the case of this clonotype: Antigen specificity is unknown.

This receptor was taken from a human donor with Susac syndrome. The specimen sequenced was CD4+ T cells from PBMCs. The chain combines TRBV12-3 or TRBV12-4 with TRBJ1-2; D not resolved. In DNA, the CDR3 is TGTGCCAGCAGTTTACATCAAGGGCAGGTTGGCTACACCTTC. It is translated as CASSLHQGQVGYTF.